A selection of T cell receptor beta chains follows, all from one sample in a study of control samples from healthy donors and cancer patients. Only in-frame clones appear in the TCRdb table, and some are missing; sequencing was by immunoSEQ multiplex PCR. Of approximately 170,000 clones listed, about nine tenths are singletons. Sequencing was carried out using blood. These receptors came from a woman aged 30 to 39 in good health. CDR3s include the opening cysteine and the closing phenylalanine or tryptophan. Each record gives: CDR3 length, J gene, V gene, CDR3 protein.

>13|TRBJ1-5|TRBV6-5
CASKWDSNQPQHF
>16|TRBJ2-3|TRBV28
CASSSLAGGPPDTQYF
>15|TRBJ2-1|TRBV27
CASSLFSGRVNEQFF
>14|TRBJ2-5|TRBV28
CASSLGGSPETQYF
>16|TRBJ2-3|TRBV27
CASSSGTSGGRRTQYF
>15|TRBJ1-3|TRBV19
CASSKGVFSGNTIYF
>12|TRBJ1-4|TRBV29-1
CSVRDSGEKLFF
>15|TRBJ1-3|TRBV7-3
CASSPWGSSGNTIYF
>14|TRBJ1-6|TRBV7-8
CASSPTLYNSPLHF
>13|TRBJ1-4|TRBV12-3/TRBV12-4
CASSVIEHEKLFF
>16|TRBJ2-1|TRBV9
CASSVGGTRGYNEQFF
>14|TRBJ1-1|TRBV4-2
CASSQEQVNTEAFF
>15|TRBJ2-3|TRBV6-4
CASSDGTSGTDTQYF
>16|TRBJ1-5|TRBV30
CAWSGRGQGLLQPQHF
>15|TRBJ2-1|TRBV7-3
CASSLAASSYNEQFF
>14|TRBJ1-1|TRBV7-9
CASSLGGGRTEAFF
>15|TRBJ2-5|TRBV2
CASRLAGARGETQYF
>15|TRBJ2-7|TRBV7-3
CASSLAGVHSYEQYF
>14|TRBJ1-2|TRBV11-2
CASSLAYRVDGYTF
>15|TRBJ2-7|TRBV6-2/TRBV6-3
CASSYGSSGSHEQYF
>16|TRBJ2-3|TRBV28
CASREAGLAGLDTQYF
>16|TRBJ1-1|TRBV18
CASSPDRLSLNTEAFF
>14|TRBJ2-5|TRBV3-1/TRBV3-2
CASLLAGGQETQYF
>15|TRBJ1-3|TRBV6-5
CASSYRGSTGNTIYF
>14|TRBJ1-1|TRBV2
CASRNDRTNTEAFF
>14|TRBJ2-7|TRBV19
CASSRDRGGSEQYF
>16|TRBJ2-2|TRBV14
CASSQVPSGATGELFF
>17|TRBJ2-7|TRBV28
CASSLWTSGSLTYEQYF
>14|TRBJ1-5|TRBV10-2
CASSRTGSNQPQHF
>14|TRBJ2-2|TRBV20-1
CSASGTGVTGELFF
>12|TRBJ2-7|TRBV19
CAITGGTYEQYF
>13|TRBJ1-2|TRBV5-1
CASSLGQLGGYTF
>14|TRBJ1-2|TRBV6-5
CASSYSTGGYGYTF
>15|TRBJ2-2|TRBV28
CASSLRGGGTGELFF
>14|TRBJ2-7|TRBV3-1/TRBV3-2
CASSQLAGVDEQYF
>14|TRBJ2-3|TRBV28
CASSGDRGTDTQYF
>13|TRBJ1-2|TRBV19
CASRGQGLFGYTF
>13|TRBJ1-5|TRBV7-9
CASSLNDNQPQHF
>15|TRBJ1-5|TRBV2
CASSRQGASNQPQHF
>16|TRBJ2-7|TRBV28
CASSFSKREGGHEQYF
>14|TRBJ1-4|TRBV25-1
CASSESGTDEKLFF
>14|TRBJ1-5|TRBV28
CASSPGTGGQPQHF
>14|TRBJ2-5|TRBV3-1/TRBV3-2
CASSQVVVGETQYF
>17|TRBJ1-3|TRBV18
CASSPRGQGGPGNTIYF
>14|TRBJ2-6|TRBV6-5
CASSLLSGANVLTF
>11|TRBJ2-3|TRBV12-5
CASGLGDTQYF
>12|TRBJ2-7|TRBV29-1
CSVRDRAHEQYF
>14|TRBJ1-1|TRBV19
CASSMGLMNTEAFF
>13|TRBJ1-2|TRBV28
CASSLKAAYGYTF
>14|TRBJ1-2|TRBV6-4
CASRPGTGGYGYTF
>15|TRBJ1-5|TRBV6-5
CASRGTGGNNQPQHF
>16|TRBJ2-2|TRBV7-3
CASSGSSGPNTGELFF
>13|TRBJ1-2|TRBV3-1/TRBV3-2
CASSEGAYYGYTF
>15|TRBJ2-1|TRBV6-4
CASRPLAGENNEQFF
>16|TRBJ2-5|TRBV7-8
CASSLGLSGRQETQYF
>14|TRBJ1-1|TRBV6-5
CASSRGQGNTEAFF
>13|TRBJ2-3|TRBV11-3
CASSLSGTDTQYF
>13|TRBJ1-3|TRBV7-9
CASSLGLGNTIYF
>12|TRBJ2-7|TRBV30
CAWSATGYEQYF
>14|TRBJ1-5|TRBV19
CASSNLQGNQPQHF